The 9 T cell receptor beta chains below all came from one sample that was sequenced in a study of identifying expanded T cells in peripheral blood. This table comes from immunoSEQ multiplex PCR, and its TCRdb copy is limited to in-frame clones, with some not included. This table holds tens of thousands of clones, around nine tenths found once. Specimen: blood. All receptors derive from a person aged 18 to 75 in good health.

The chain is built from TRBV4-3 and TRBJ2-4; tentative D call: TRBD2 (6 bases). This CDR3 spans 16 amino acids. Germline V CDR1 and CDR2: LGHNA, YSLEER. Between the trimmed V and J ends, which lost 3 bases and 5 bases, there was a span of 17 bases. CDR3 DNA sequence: TGCGCCAGCAGCCAGGAGGGGCGGGGATGGGAAAACATTCAGTACTTC. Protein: CASSQEGRGWENIQYF.

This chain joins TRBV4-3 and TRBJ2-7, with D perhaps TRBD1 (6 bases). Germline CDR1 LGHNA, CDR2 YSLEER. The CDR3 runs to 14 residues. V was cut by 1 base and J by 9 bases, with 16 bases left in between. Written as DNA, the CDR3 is TGCGCCAGCAGCCAAGGAATTATGGGGGCACCGCAGTACTTC. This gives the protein CASSQGIMGAPQYF.

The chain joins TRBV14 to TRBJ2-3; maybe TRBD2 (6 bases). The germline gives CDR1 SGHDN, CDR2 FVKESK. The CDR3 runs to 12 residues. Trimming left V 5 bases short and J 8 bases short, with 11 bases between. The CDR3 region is CASSTIGGTQYF. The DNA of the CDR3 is TGTGCCAGCAGCACGATCGGGGGTACGCAGTATTTT. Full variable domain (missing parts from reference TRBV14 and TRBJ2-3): EAGVTQFPSHSVIEKGQTVTLRCDPISGHDNLYWYRRVMGKEIKFLLHFVKESKQDESGMPNNRFLAERTGGTYSTLKVQPAELEDSGVYFCASSTIGGTQYFGPGTRLTVL.

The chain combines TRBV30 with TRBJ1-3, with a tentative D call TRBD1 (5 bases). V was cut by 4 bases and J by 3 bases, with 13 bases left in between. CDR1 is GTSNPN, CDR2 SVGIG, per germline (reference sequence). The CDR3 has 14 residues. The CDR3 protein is CAWTTGGGGNTIYF. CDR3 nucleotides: TGTGCCTGGACCACCGGGGGGGGTGGAAACACCATATATTTT.

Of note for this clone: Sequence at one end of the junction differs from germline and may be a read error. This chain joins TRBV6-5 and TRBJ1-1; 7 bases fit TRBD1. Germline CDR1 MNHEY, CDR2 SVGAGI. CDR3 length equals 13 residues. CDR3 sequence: CTSSRQGVTEAFF. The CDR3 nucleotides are TGTACCAGCAGTCGACAGGGTGTAACTGAAGCTTTCTTT.

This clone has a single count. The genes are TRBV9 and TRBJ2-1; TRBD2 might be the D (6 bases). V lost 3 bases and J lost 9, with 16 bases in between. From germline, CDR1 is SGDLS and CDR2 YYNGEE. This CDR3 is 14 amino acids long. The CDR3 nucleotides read TGTGCCAGCAGCGCAAAACCCAGTAGCGGTGAGCAGTTCTTC. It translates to CASSAKPSSGEQFF. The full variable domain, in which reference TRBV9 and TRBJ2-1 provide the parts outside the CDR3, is DSGVTQTPKHLITATGQRVTLRCSPRSGDLSVYWYQQSLDQGLQFLIQYYNGEERAKGNILERFSAQQFPDLHSELNLSSLELGDSALYFCASSAKPSSGEQFFGPGTRLTVL.

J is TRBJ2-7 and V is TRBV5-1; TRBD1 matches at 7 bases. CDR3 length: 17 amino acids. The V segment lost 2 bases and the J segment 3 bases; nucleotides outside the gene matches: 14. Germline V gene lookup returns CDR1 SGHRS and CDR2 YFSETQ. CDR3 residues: CASSFQTPTGTNYEQYF. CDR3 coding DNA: TGCGCCAGCAGCTTCCAAACCCCGACAGGGACAAACTACGAGCAGTACTTC.

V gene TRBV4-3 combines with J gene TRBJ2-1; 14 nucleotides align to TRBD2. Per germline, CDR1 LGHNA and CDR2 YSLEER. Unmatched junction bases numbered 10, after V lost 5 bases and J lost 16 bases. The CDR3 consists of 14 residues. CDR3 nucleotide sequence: TGCGCCAGCAGCGACAGACTAGCGGGGGGGCTCGTATTCTTC. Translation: CASSDRLAGGLVFF.

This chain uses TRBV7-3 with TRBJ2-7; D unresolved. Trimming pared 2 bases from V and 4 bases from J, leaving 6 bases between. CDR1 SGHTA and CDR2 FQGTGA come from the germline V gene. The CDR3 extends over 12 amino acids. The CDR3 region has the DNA TGTGCCAGCAGCTTACAAGGGTACGAGCAGTACTTC. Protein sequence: CASSLQGYEQYF.